The next 21 T cell receptor beta chains were all read from a single sample in a study of blood T cell repertoires in COVID-19. Using immunoSEQ multiplex PCR, the repertoire was profiled, and TCRdb retains in-frame clones only, with some absent. The sample includes over 15,000 clones, roughly four fifths of them seen just once. The material sequenced was peripheral blood. These receptors came from a human donor in a cohort sampled during active COVID-19.

The rearrangement uses TRBV7-8 and TRBJ2-7; TRBD1 aligns across 8 bases. Germline-derived CDR1 and CDR2 are SGHVS and FQNEAQ. This CDR3 contains 14 residues. Trimming took 1 base from V and 6 from J; bases not matched to a gene: 5. For the CDR3, the DNA is TGTGCCAGCAGCTTAGTAGACAGGGGAGGCGAGCAGTACTTC. Translation gives CASSLVDRGGEQYF.

A few counts support this clone. This chain connects TRBV18 to TRBJ1-5; 8 bases agree with TRBD1. The CDR3 contains 15 residues. Trimming at V came to 6 bases and at J to 6 bases, leaving 10 bases not matched to a gene. CDR1 and CDR2 (germline): KGHSH, LQKENI. CDR3 DNA sequence: TGTGCCAGCTCGCCCCAGGGGGCGTCCGGTCAGCCCCAGCATTTT. This sequence encodes CASSPQGASGQPQHF.

This chain links TRBV9 with TRBJ2-7; 15 nucleotides match TRBD2. Germline V gene data show CDR1 as SGDLS and CDR2 as YYNGEE. This CDR3 has 19 residues. Trimming cost V 0 bases and J 5 bases; bases outside gene matches: 12. The CDR3 loop reads CASSVAPGLAGGPKNEQYF. The CDR3 nucleotides are TGTGCCAGCAGCGTAGCCCCAGGACTAGCGGGAGGGCCGAAAAACGAGCAGTACTTC.

The rearrangement uses TRBV28 and TRBJ1-5, with 8 positions matching TRBD1. The CDR3 sequence is 14 residues long. Germline V CDR1 and CDR2: MDHEN, SYDVKM. Losses at the gene ends were 2 bases for V and 4 bases for J; bases not matched to a gene: 1. The CDR3 region is CASSLGDRNQPQHF. The CDR3 region has the DNA TGTGCCAGCAGTTTAGGGGACAGGAATCAGCCCCAGCATTTT.

The genes are TRBV20-1 and TRBJ1-2; D is unresolved. The CDR3 has 14 residues. Germline loops: CDR1 DFQATT, CDR2 SNEGSKA (reference sequence). V lost 3 bases and J 0 bases, leaving 11 bases between the germline ends. The CDR3 bases are TGCAGTGCTAGTAGAGGCCAAGCTAACTATGGCTACACCTTC. Protein product: CSASRGQANYGYTF.

The chain is built from TRBV5-4 and TRBJ2-7; D possibly corresponds to TRBD2 (8 bases). Between the trimmed V and J ends, which lost 6 bases and 3 bases, there was a span of 16 bases. The germline V gene encodes CDR1 SGHNT and CDR2 YYREEE (reference sequence). The CDR3 length is 14 residues. CDR3 region: CASNRGGGYYEQYF. CDR3 bases: TGTGCCAGCAACAGGGGCGGGGGGTACTACGAGCAGTACTTC.

V usage is TRBV11-3 and J usage is TRBJ2-3; the match to TRBD1 covers 8 bases. The J segment lost 6 bases and the V segment lost 5 bases, leaving 10 bases of the junction unmatched. This CDR3 contains 15 residues. CDR1 SGHNT and CDR2 YENEEA come from the germline V gene. CDR3 nucleotides: TGTGCCAGCAGCCAGGGGGCCGCTCCGGGGGATACGCAGTATTTT. It translates to CASSQGAAPGDTQYF.

The rearrangement joins TRBV7-9 to TRBJ1-1; D is unclear. Germline values: CDR1 SEHNR, CDR2 FQNEAQ (reference sequence). V lost 4 bases and J 2 bases, leaving 8 bases between the germline ends. The CDR3 length is 13 residues. In nucleotides, the CDR3 is TGTGCCAGCAGCTCTGGTAGCAACACTGAAGCTTTCTTT. Translating it yields CASSSGSNTEAFF.

J is TRBJ1-1 and V is TRBV28; tentative D call: TRBD1 (5 bases). V was pared by 11 bases and J by 4 bases, with 14 bases between. This CDR3 is 12 amino acids long. Germline-derived CDR1 and CDR2 are MDHEN and SYDVKM. CDR3 loop: CAAGDFGTEAFF. For the CDR3, the DNA is TGTGCCGCGGGGGACTTCGGCACTGAAGCTTTCTTT.

The chain uses TRBV19 and TRBJ2-4, with no clear D. Between the trimmed V and J ends, which lost 6 bases and 2 bases, there was a span of 14 bases. CDR3 size: 15 residues. The germline CDR1 and CDR2 sequences are LNHDA and SQIVND (reference sequence). CDR3 residues: CASRVRAGTKNIQYF. As DNA, the CDR3 is TGTGCCAGTAGGGTTAGAGCAGGTACCAAAAACATTCAGTACTTC.

This rearrangement joins TRBV5-1 to TRBJ2-3; 12 bases map to TRBD2. The V segment lost 0 bases and the J segment 2 bases; nucleotides outside the gene matches: 1. The CDR3 sequence is 16 residues long. Germline lookup yields CDR1 SGHRS and CDR2 YFSETQ. CDR3 sequence (DNA): TGCGCCAGCAGCTTGGCTAGCGGGAGGGCCACAGATACGCAGTATTTT. Amino acid sequence: CASSLASGRATDTQYF.

The chain recombines TRBV4-3 with TRBJ2-2, with TRBD2 matching 7 bases. V dropped 1 base and J dropped 3; count of bases not matched to a gene: 2. CDR1 is LGHNA and CDR2 is YSLEER in the germline V gene. This CDR3 contains 15 residues. The CDR3 spells CASSQVLAYTGELFF. Here the CDR3 DNA reads TGCGCCAGCAGCCAAGTACTAGCGTACACCGGGGAGCTGTTTTTT.

V is TRBV3-1 (or the pseudogene TRBV3-2) and J is TRBJ1-6; 7 bases are a match to TRBD1. The trim removed 5 bases at V and 2 bases at J, leaving 6 bases unmatched. Looked up from germline, CDR1 is LGHDT and CDR2 is YNNKEL (reference sequence). The CDR3 extends over 16 amino acids. The CDR3 nucleotides read TGTGCCAGCAGCACAGGGGTTGGAGCCTATAATTCACCCCTCCACTTT. It codes for CASSTGVGAYNSPLHF.

This clone was picked up one time. The chain links TRBV5-1 to TRBJ2-3; tentative D call: TRBD1 (6 bases). The CDR3 covers 17 residues. The germline V gene has CDR1 SGHRS and CDR2 YFSETQ. V was pared by 3 bases and J by 2 bases, with 19 bases between. The CDR3 DNA reads as TGCGCCAGCAGCTCCAGACAGGCCCCAAATCCCACAGATACGCAGTATTTT. Its translation is CASSSRQAPNPTDTQYF.

V is TRBV7-2 and J is TRBJ1-2; D unclear. V was shortened by 6 bases and J by 8 bases, with 16 bases between the two germline ends. Germline-derived CDR1 and CDR2 are SGHTA and FQGNSA. The CDR3 sequence is 13 residues long. The CDR3 protein is CASRPGEGRGYTF. In nucleotides, the CDR3 is TGTGCCAGCAGACCCGGGGAAGGGAGAGGCTACACCTTC. The whole variable domain, filled in from reference TRBV7-2 and TRBJ1-2, reads GAGVSQSPSNKVTEKGKDVELRCDPISGHTALYWYRQSLGQGLEFLIYFQGNSAPDKSGLPSDRFSAERTGGSVSTLTIQRTQQEDSAVYLCASRPGEGRGYTFGSGTRLTVV.

This clone was observed once. This chain links TRBV18 with TRBJ1-1; D is possibly TRBD1 (6 bases). In germline, CDR1 is KGHSH, CDR2 LQKENI. This CDR3 region has 14 residues. Trimming cost V 5 bases and J 3 bases, with 13 bases left between them. The CDR3 bases are TGTGCCAGCTCATTAAACAGGGTAGACACTGAAGCTTTCTTT. Its protein product is CASSLNRVDTEAFF. The complete variable domain, with remaining parts taken from reference TRBV18 and TRBJ1-1, reads NAGVMQNPRHLVRRRGQEARLRCSPMKGHSHVYWYRQLPEEGLKFMVYLQKENIIDESGMPKERFSAEFPKEGPSILRIQQVVRGDSAAYFCASSLNRVDTEAFFGQGTRLTVV.

The chain links TRBV19 to TRBJ1-1; 7 nucleotides align to TRBD1. CDR3 length: 17 residues. Germline-derived CDR1 and CDR2 are LNHDA and SQIVND (reference sequence). Trimming cost V 1 base and J 7 bases; bases outside gene matches: 15. This CDR3 reads CASSIVLLGDSSFEAFF. CDR3 DNA: TGTGCCAGTAGTATAGTCCTCCTGGGGGACAGTTCGTTTGAAGCTTTCTTT.

This clone has a handful of counts. The CDR3 region is CASSQEPLAAAYEQYF. The CDR3 nucleotides are TGCGCCAGCAGCCAAGAACCCCTAGCGGCTGCCTACGAGCAGTACTTC. This rearrangement joins TRBV4-1 to TRBJ2-7, with TRBD2 matching 7 bases. Germline V lookup: CDR1 MGHRA, CDR2 YSYEKL. The CDR3 loop spans 16 amino acids. V dropped 0 bases and J dropped 2; count of bases not matched to a gene: 7.

This clone was found a few times. In DNA form, the CDR3 reads TGTGCCAGCAGTGAAATACAGGGGAACACCGGGGAGCTGTTTTTT. Its protein product is CASSEIQGNTGELFF. This chain uses TRBV6-1 with TRBJ2-2, with D possibly matching TRBD1 (6 bases). With 2 bases removed from V and 1 base from J, the gap between germline ends came to 8 bases. Germline assignment: CDR1 MNHNS and CDR2 SASEGT. This CDR3 comprises 15 residues.

This sequence joins TRBV10-3 and TRBJ2-1; TRBD2 matches 7 bases. The CDR3 contains 12 residues. J gave up 15 bases and V 0 bases, and 5 bases lay outside the gene matches. The germline gives CDR1 ENHRY, CDR2 SYGVKD. The DNA of the CDR3 is TGTGCCATCAGTGAGTCGAGCGGGACGGCGTTCTTC. Its protein is CAISESSGTAFF.

This clone came up a few times. The V gene is TRBV25-1, the J gene TRBJ2-1, with a weak D call TRBD2 (9 bases). Trimming left V 6 bases short and J 10 bases short, with 22 bases between. Per the germline V gene, CDR1 is MGHDK and CDR2 is SYGVNS. The CDR3 sequence is 15 residues long. Written as DNA, the CDR3 is TGTGCCAGCAGCCCAACAGGGGGACTAGCCTGGGAGCAGTTCTTC. Its translation is CASSPTGGLAWEQFF.